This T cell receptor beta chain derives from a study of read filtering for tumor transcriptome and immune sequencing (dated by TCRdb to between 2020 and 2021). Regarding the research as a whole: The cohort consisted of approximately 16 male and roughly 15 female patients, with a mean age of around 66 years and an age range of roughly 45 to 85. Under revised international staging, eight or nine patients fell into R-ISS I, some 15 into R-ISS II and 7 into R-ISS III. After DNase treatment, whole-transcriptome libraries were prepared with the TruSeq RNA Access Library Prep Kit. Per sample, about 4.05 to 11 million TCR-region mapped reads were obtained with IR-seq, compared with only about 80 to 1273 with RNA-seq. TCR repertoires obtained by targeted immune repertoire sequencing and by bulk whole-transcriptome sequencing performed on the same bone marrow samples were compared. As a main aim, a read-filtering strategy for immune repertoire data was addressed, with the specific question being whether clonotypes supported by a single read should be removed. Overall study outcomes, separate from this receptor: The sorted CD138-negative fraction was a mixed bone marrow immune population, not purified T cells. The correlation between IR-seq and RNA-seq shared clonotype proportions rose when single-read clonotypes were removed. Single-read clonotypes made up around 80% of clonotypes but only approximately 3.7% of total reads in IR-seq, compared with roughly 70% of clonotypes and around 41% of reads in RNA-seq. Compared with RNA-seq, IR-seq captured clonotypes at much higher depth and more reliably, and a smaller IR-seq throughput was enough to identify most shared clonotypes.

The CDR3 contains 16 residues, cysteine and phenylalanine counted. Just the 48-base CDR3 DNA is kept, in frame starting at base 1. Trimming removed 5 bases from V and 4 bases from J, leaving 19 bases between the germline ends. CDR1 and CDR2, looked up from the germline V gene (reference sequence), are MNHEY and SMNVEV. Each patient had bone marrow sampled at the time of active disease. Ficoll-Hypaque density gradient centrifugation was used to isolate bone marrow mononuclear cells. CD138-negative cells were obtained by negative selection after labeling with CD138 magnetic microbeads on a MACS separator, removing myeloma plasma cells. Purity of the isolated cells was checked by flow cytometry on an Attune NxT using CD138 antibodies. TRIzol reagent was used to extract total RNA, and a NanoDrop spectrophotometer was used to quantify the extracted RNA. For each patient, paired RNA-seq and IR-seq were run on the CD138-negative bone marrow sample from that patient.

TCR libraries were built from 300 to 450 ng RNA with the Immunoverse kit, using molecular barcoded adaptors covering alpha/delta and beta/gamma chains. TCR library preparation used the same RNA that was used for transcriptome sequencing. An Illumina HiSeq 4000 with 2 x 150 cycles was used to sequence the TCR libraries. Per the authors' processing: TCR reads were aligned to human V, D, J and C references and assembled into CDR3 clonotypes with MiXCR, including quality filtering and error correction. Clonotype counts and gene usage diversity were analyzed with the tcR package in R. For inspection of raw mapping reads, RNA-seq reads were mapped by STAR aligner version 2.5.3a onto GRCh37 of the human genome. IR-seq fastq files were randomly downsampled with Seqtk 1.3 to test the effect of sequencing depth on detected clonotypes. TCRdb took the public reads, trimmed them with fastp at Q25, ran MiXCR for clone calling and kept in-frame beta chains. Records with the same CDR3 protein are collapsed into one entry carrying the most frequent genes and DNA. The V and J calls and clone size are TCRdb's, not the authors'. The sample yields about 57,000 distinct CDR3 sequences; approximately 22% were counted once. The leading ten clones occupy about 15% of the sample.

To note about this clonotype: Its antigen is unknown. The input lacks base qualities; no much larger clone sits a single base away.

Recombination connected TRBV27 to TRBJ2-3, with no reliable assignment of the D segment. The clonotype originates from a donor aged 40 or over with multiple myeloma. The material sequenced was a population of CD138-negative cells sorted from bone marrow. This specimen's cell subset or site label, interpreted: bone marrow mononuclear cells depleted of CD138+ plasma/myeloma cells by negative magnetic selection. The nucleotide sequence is TGTGCCAGCAGTACCTTCCCCTCTTCTGGGTCAGATACGCAGTATTTT. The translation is CASSTFPSSGSDTQYF.